Below, 11 T cell receptor beta chains from the same sample are listed, as sequenced in a study of blood T cell repertoires in COVID-19. Generated by immunoSEQ multiplex PCR, the TCRdb table keeps only in-frame clones and is missing some. Of approximately 340,000 clones in the sample, over 70% were seen once. The sample taken for sequencing was peripheral blood. The receptor source for this set is a man aged 25 to 45 with active or convalescent COVID-19.

This clone was seen a few times. Other DNA sequences in the sample encode the same CDR3. This chain connects TRBV2 to TRBJ1-5; D gene uncertain. Germline loops: CDR1 SNHLY, CDR2 FYNNEI. V was shortened by 4 bases and J by 2 bases, with 9 bases between the two germline ends. The length of the CDR3 is 14 residues. CDR3 region: CASSGNRGNQPQHF. DNA for the CDR3: TGTGCCAGCAGTGGCAACAGAGGCAATCAGCCCCAGCATTTT.

The V call is TRBV30, the J call TRBJ1-2; 8 positions match TRBD1. Germline trimming cut 0 bases from V and 8 bases from J; bases unmatched to any gene: 5. This CDR3 comprises 13 residues. The germline CDR1 and CDR2 sequences are GTSNPN and SVGIG (reference sequence). The CDR3 DNA is TGTGCCTGGAGTGTCCAGGGGGCGGGAGGCTACACCTTC. The encoded protein is CAWSVQGAGGYTF.

The chain carries TRBV7-6 and TRBJ1-2; 9 bases align to TRBD1. V was pared by 1 base and J by 7 bases, with 10 bases of the junction left unmatched. CDR3 size: 16 residues. Germline assignment: CDR1 SGHVS and CDR2 FNYEAQ. The CDR3: CASSLGTGQGRIGYTF. CDR3 DNA: TGTGCCAGCAGCTTAGGGACTGGACAGGGGAGGATTGGCTACACCTTC.

This clone has a single count. J is TRBJ2-3 and V is TRBV6-2 or TRBV6-3; perhaps TRBD2 as D (5 bases). V lost 6 bases and J lost 3, with 16 bases in between. CDR3 length: 15 residues. The V gene's germline CDR1 is MNHEY and CDR2 SVGEGT. The CDR3 DNA is TGTGCCAGCAGCCGCTCGGGATTAAGAACAGATACGCAGTATTTT. Translating it yields CASSRSGLRTDTQYF.

This clone showed up just once. The CDR3 loop reads CASSGGQQANYGYTF. DNA of the CDR3: TGTGCCAGCAGCGGGGGACAGCAAGCTAACTATGGCTACACCTTC. The genes are TRBV5-4 and TRBJ1-2, with 7 bases matching TRBD1. V lost 4 bases and J lost 0; bases outside the gene matches: 6. The V gene's germline CDR1 is SGHNT and CDR2 YYREEE (reference sequence). This CDR3 region has 15 residues.

This chain connects TRBV5-6 to TRBJ2-2, with 7 bases fitting TRBD2. The germline gives CDR1 SGHDT, CDR2 YYEEEE. The junction had 7 bases not matched to a gene; V was cut back by 2 bases and J by 6 bases. The CDR3 spans 15 residues. DNA for the CDR3: TGTGCCAGCAGCTTAGCGGGAATAAGGGCCGGGGAGCTGTTTTTT. It codes for CASSLAGIRAGELFF. The full variable domain, its missing parts supplied by reference TRBV5-6 and TRBJ2-2, is DAGVTQSPTHLIKTRGQQVTLRCSPKSGHDTVSWYQQALGQGPQFIFQYYEEEERQRGNFPDRFSGHQFPNYSSELNVNALLLGDSALYLCASSLAGIRAGELFFGEGSRLTVL.

The CDR3 spells CASSLGGRQGTGEQYF. Written as DNA, the CDR3 is TGCGCCAGCAGCTTGGGAGGTCGGCAGGGAACCGGCGAGCAGTACTTC. The chain employs TRBV5-1 and TRBJ2-7, with D possibly being TRBD1 (5 bases). CDR1 and CDR2 from the germline V gene are SGHRS and YFSETQ. Trimming left V 0 bases short and J 6 bases short, with 19 bases between. The CDR3 extends over 16 amino acids.

This chain links TRBV3-1 (or the pseudogene TRBV3-2) with TRBJ2-3; weak D call: TRBD2 (5 bases). The CDR3 length is 15 residues. V dropped 4 bases and J dropped 2 bases, with 13 bases sitting between them. The V gene's germline CDR1 is LGHDT and CDR2 YNNKEL (reference sequence). CDR3 amino acids: CASSRLSGNTDTQYF. The CDR3 nucleotides read TGTGCCAGCAGCCGACTAAGCGGAAACACAGATACGCAGTATTTT.

Turning to this clone: The germline gene is not matched at one end of the junction; a read error may be the cause. This chain uses TRBV28 with TRBJ2-5, with 7 positions matching TRBD2. Germline V gene data show CDR1 as MDHEN and CDR2 as SYDVKM. The CDR3 runs 15 residues. The CDR3 nucleotides read TGTGCCACCAGTCTCCGGCGGGAGCAGTCTAAGACCCAGTACTTC. Its translation: CATSLRREQSKTQYF.

This clone has only a few counts. The chain recombines TRBV11-3 with TRBJ1-1; D remains ambiguous. CDR1 and CDR2 from the germline V gene are SGHNT and YENEEA. The CDR3 is 15 residues long. The V end lost 5 bases, the J end lost 7 bases, and 20 bases lay between the germline ends. CDR3: CASSQFSRTGSEAFF. DNA for the CDR3: TGTGCCAGCAGCCAATTCTCTCGGACGGGGAGTGAAGCTTTCTTT.

The chain couples TRBV7-2 to TRBJ1-4, with TRBD1 as a possible D gene (5 bases). Trimming removed 5 bases at V and 4 bases at J, with 11 bases between. Germline V gene sequence: CDR1 SGHTA, CDR2 FQGNSA. This CDR3 contains 14 residues. The CDR3 loop reads CASSLDTYNEKLFF. The CDR3 region has the DNA TGTGCCAGCAGCCTGGACACTTATAATGAAAAACTGTTTTTT.